The clone carrying this T cell receptor (beta chain) was found a few times. Its target is unknown. The data stem from a study of T cell repertoires in cytomegalovirus infection. For the study at large: TCR beta signatures that were public indicated CMV infection and matching HLA type.

TCRdb re-analysed the reads in MiXCR, keeping a single row per CDR3 protein. Among roughly 800,000 distinct CDR3 sequences, approximately 32% were seen once, and the ten largest hold roughly 14%. V was cut by 4 bases and J by 5 bases, with 14 bases left in between. Germline V lookup: CDR1 MNHNY, CDR2 SVGAGI (reference sequence). The CDR3 runs to 14 residues. The rearrangement links TRBV6-6 to TRBJ2-5, with D tentatively TRBD1 (6 bases). The sequencing used cultured CD8+ T cells from PBMCs, collected from culture after CMV antigen stimulation. The origin of this receptor is a human donor in good health (CMV status not recorded). Some clones in this sample may be carry-over from other donors' samples. CDR3 nucleotides: TGTGCCAGCAGTTGGACAGCAGAGGAGGAGACCCAGTACTTC. Translation gives CASSWTAEEETQYF.